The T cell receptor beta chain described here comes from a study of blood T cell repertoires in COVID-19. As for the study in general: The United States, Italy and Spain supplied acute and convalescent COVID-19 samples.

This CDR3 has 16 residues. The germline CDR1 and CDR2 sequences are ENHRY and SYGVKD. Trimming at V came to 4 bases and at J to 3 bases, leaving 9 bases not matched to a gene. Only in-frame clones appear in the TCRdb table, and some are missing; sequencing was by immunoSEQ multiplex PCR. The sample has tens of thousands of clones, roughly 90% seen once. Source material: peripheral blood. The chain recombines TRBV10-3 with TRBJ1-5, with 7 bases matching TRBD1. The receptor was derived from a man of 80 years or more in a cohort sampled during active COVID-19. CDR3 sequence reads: CAISAHRDSFNQPQHF. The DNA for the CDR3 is TGTGCCATCAGTGCACACCGGGACAGCTTCAATCAGCCCCAGCATTTT.